Listed here are 30 T cell receptor beta chains from one sample, sequenced in a study of blood T cell repertoires in COVID-19 (TCRdb year 2020). The library came from the immunoSEQ multiplex PCR assay. What TCRdb holds here is the immuneACCESS table cut down to in-frame rearrangements. Part of the clones is not present; checked against another copy, under half of the missing clones reflect an unresolved V gene, and the others are unexplained. In all, the sample holds about 18,000 clones, and approximately 89% of those were seen once. Jointly, the top ten make up 5% of the sample. The specimen was PBMCs or T cells enriched from blood (not recorded which). These receptors were obtained from a woman younger than 45 who had recovered from COVID-19.

This chain links TRBV19 with TRBJ2-7; tentative D call: TRBD1 (6 bases). Deletions cut 6 bases from V and 7 bases from J, with 13 bases between. CDR3 length equals 12 residues. The germline gives CDR1 LNHDA, CDR2 SQIVND (reference sequence). CDR3: CASRGAQWEQYF. Written as DNA, the CDR3 is TGTGCCAGTAGGGGGGCCCAATGGGAGCAGTACTTC.

This chain joins TRBV18 and TRBJ2-4; a possible D gene is TRBD1 (6 bases). Germline lookup yields CDR1 KGHSH and CDR2 LQKENI. The CDR3 is 14 residues long. Between the trimmed V and J ends, which lost 2 bases and 4 bases, there was a span of 9 bases. In nucleotides, the CDR3 is TGTGCCAGCTCACCAGGACAGCCAAAAAACATTCAGTACTTC. Protein: CASSPGQPKNIQYF.

The table lists this clone with a few counts. The chain combines TRBV6-1 with TRBJ2-7; 8 bases agree with TRBD2. V shed 2 bases and J 6 bases; nucleotides not matched to a gene: 6. The CDR3 sequence is 14 residues long. Germline CDR1 MNHNS, CDR2 SASEGT. As DNA, the CDR3 is TGTGCCAGCAGTGAACGGGGGGGCCTTTTCGAGCAGTACTTC. This codes for CASSERGGLFEQYF.

The chain employs TRBV21-1 and TRBJ2-5; the D segment call TRBD1 is taken from the table without a DNA check. TRBV21-1 is described as a pseudogene. This CDR3 comprises 15 residues. CDR3 DNA sequence: TGTGCCAGCAGCTCCCAAACAGGGGGCCAAGAGACCCAGTACTTC. This sequence encodes CASSSQTGGQETQYF.

The chain uses TRBV6-5 and TRBJ2-2; TRBD1 agrees at 9 bases. With V trimmed by 4 bases and J by 3 bases, 3 bases remained unmatched. This CDR3 is 15 amino acids long. Germline assignment: CDR1 MNHEY and CDR2 SVGAGI. In DNA, the CDR3 is TGTGCCAGCAGTTTAGGACAGGGGTACACCGGGGAGCTGTTTTTT. Translating gives CASSLGQGYTGELFF.

V and J are TRBV7-2 and TRBJ2-4; D ambiguous. In germline, CDR1 is SGHTA, CDR2 FQGNSA. CDR3 length: 14 amino acids. V shed 1 base and J shed 9 bases, with 13 bases lying between them. In nucleotides, the CDR3 is TGTGCCAGCAGCTTAGAAGGCAGAGAGGTCATTCAGTACTTC. Translated: CASSLEGREVIQYF. Variable domain in full (rest from reference TRBV7-2 and TRBJ2-4): GAGVSQSPSNKVTEKGKDVELRCDPISGHTALYWYRQSLGQGLEFLIYFQGNSAPDKSGLPSDRFSAERTGGSVSTLTIQRTQQEDSAVYLCASSLEGREVIQYFGAGTRLSVL.

The chain employs TRBV10-3 and TRBJ1-1, with a weak D call TRBD1 (5 bases). CDR3 length: 13 residues. The germline V gene has CDR1 ENHRY and CDR2 SYGVKD. Trimming stripped 11 bases from V and 0 bases from J, with 13 bases between. CDR3 in DNA: TGTGCCGTCCACCAAGGGGTGAACACTGAAGCTTTCTTT. Amino acids: CAVHQGVNTEAFF.

This chain uses TRBV9 with TRBJ1-2; 7 bases fit TRBD1. The CDR3 spans 16 residues. Unmatched junction bases numbered 13, after V lost 4 bases and J lost 4 bases. The germline V gene encodes CDR1 SGDLS and CDR2 YYNGEE. The CDR3 nucleotides are TGTGCCAGCAGCTTTAATCGAGGGGGCGCAAGCTATGGCTACACCTTC. Amino acid sequence: CASSFNRGGASYGYTF. Complete variable domain (other parts from reference TRBV9 and TRBJ1-2): DSGVTQTPKHLITATGQRVTLRCSPRSGDLSVYWYQQSLDQGLQFLIQYYNGEERAKGNILERFSAQQFPDLHSELNLSSLELGDSALYFCASSFNRGGASYGYTFGSGTRLTVV.

This clone has only one observation. The chain links TRBV3-1 (or the pseudogene TRBV3-2) to TRBJ1-6; a weak D match, TRBD1 (5 bases). Trimming removed 2 bases from V and 7 bases from J, with 9 bases in between. This CDR3 region has 14 residues. CDR1 and CDR2 (germline): LGHDT, YNNKEL (reference sequence). CDR3 nucleotide sequence: TGTGCCAGCAGCCAAATGGAGGGGAATTCACCCCTCCACTTT. This encodes CASSQMEGNSPLHF.

The chain uses TRBV21-1 and TRBJ1-1; TRBD1 reflects the table's D call only, with no check against the DNA. TRBV21-1 is a pseudogene segment. The CDR3 runs to 15 residues. CDR3 in DNA: TGTGCCAGCAGCAAAGCTGCAGGTCGGAACACTGAAGCTTTCTTT. Protein: CASSKAAGRNTEAFF.

V and J are TRBV3-1 (or the pseudogene TRBV3-2) and TRBJ2-2, with 12 nucleotides matching TRBD2. The CDR3 is 15 residues long. V dropped 1 base and J dropped 7; count of bases not matched to a gene: 1. In germline, CDR1 is LGHDT, CDR2 YNNKEL (reference sequence). Written as DNA, the CDR3 is TGTGCCAGCAGCCAAGGACTAGCGGGAGTCGGGGAGCTGTTTTTT. Translated: CASSQGLAGVGELFF.

This sequence joins TRBV6-5 and TRBJ1-1, with D tentatively TRBD1 (6 bases). This CDR3 is built from 14 residues. Germline V gives CDR1 MNHEY, CDR2 SVGAGI. Between the trimmed V and J ends, which lost 0 bases and 4 bases, there was a span of 9 bases. The CDR3 DNA reads as TGTGCCAGCAGTTACTCAGGGGGGGTCACTGAAGCTTTCTTT. It encodes CASSYSGGVTEAFF.

The chain links TRBV7-2 to TRBJ2-5; D gene uncertain. V was trimmed by 2 bases and J by 3 bases, leaving 10 bases between them. In germline, CDR1 is SGHTA, CDR2 FQGNSA. The CDR3 is 14 residues long. As DNA, the CDR3 is TGTGCCAGCAGCTTATGGTGTCAGAAAGAGACCCAGTACTTC. Translation: CASSLWCQKETQYF.

J is TRBJ1-6 and V is TRBV28; a weak D match, TRBD1 (6 bases). The CDR3 runs to 17 residues. The germline V gene encodes CDR1 MDHEN and CDR2 SYDVKM. V shed 5 bases and J shed 10 bases, with 24 bases lying between them. CDR3 DNA sequence: TGTGCCAGCAGTCCCCCAGGGGTTCGTCCCGATCTGTCACCCCTCCACTTT. Translating it yields CASSPPGVRPDLSPLHF.

There are a few counts of this clone. V is TRBV3-1 (or the pseudogene TRBV3-2) and J is TRBJ2-2; 8 positions match TRBD2. The ends lost 4 bases at V and 4 bases at J; junction bases unmatched: 5. Germline CDR1 and CDR2: LGHDT and YNNKEL (reference sequence). The CDR3 length is 15 residues. The CDR3 bases are TGTGCCAGCAGCCCGAGACTAGCGAGCACCGGGGAGCTGTTTTTT. This translates into CASSPRLASTGELFF.

The gene calls are TRBV4-3 and TRBJ1-4; D may be TRBD1 (6 bases). Per germline, CDR1 LGHNA and CDR2 YSLEER. The germline V and J ends were trimmed by 1 base and 8 bases, with 8 bases remaining between them. The CDR3 extends over 13 amino acids. The CDR3 spells CASSQAGAEKLFF. In DNA form, the CDR3 reads TGCGCCAGCAGCCAAGCAGGGGCCGAAAAACTGTTTTTT.

The chain is built from TRBV6-5 and TRBJ2-7, with D possibly matching TRBD1 (6 bases). Germline lookup yields CDR1 MNHEY and CDR2 SVGAGI. This CDR3 is built from 15 residues. Trimming stripped 6 bases from V and 3 bases from J, with 18 bases between. CDR3 bases: TGTGCCAGCAGGTCCCGGCCCGGACAGTTCTACGAGCAGTACTTC. Translation: CASRSRPGQFYEQYF.

The chain recombines TRBV29-1 with TRBJ2-1; TRBD2 aligns across 10 bases. Trimming at V came to 5 bases and at J to 2 bases, leaving 3 bases not matched to a gene. The germline V gene encodes CDR1 SQVTM and CDR2 ANQGSEA. The CDR3 has 14 residues. CDR3 sequence (DNA): TGCAGCGTTCTAGCGGGGGATCCCTACAATGAGCAGTTCTTC. The encoded protein is CSVLAGDPYNEQFF.

The chain has TRBV18 and TRBJ2-1; 7 nucleotides agree with TRBD2. From germline, CDR1 is KGHSH and CDR2 LQKENI. The CDR3 length is 15 residues. Unmatched junction bases numbered 10, after V lost 9 bases and J lost 2 bases. The CDR3, as DNA: TGTGCCAGTTCAACGGGGGGAGGGACCTACAATGAGCAGTTCTTC. Encoded protein: CASSTGGGTYNEQFF.

The gene calls are TRBV19 and TRBJ2-7, with TRBD1 matching 7 bases. The CDR3 is made up of 13 amino acids. Germline assignment: CDR1 LNHDA and CDR2 SQIVND (reference sequence). V was clipped by 5 bases and J by 2 bases; unmatched bases: 3. CDR3 sequence (DNA): TGTGCCAGTAGTGTGACAGGGACCTACGAGCAGTACTTC. This codes for CASSVTGTYEQYF.

The chain is built from TRBV5-1 and TRBJ1-1; 8 bases fit TRBD1. Germline V gene lookup returns CDR1 SGHRS and CDR2 YFSETQ. The length of the CDR3 is 17 residues. J lost 1 base, V lost 2 bases, and 10 bases had no gene match. CDR3 sequence: CASSFSGTGGRNTEAFF. Here the CDR3 DNA reads TGCGCCAGCAGCTTCTCCGGGACAGGAGGAAGGAACACTGAAGCTTTCTTT.

This rearrangement joins TRBV12-5 to TRBJ2-4; TRBD1 might be the D (6 bases). This CDR3 spans 15 amino acids. Looked up from germline, CDR1 is LGHNT and CDR2 is FRNRAP. Trimming took 5 bases from V and 1 from J, leaving 12 bases between them. The CDR3 spells CASGDFDRAKNIQYF. The CDR3 nucleotides read TGTGCTAGTGGTGATTTCGACAGGGCCAAAAACATTCAGTACTTC.

This sequence joins TRBV6-4 and TRBJ1-5, with TRBD1 identical over 9 bases. V lost 3 bases, J lost 4 bases, and 4 bases stayed unmatched. There are 15 residues in the CDR3. The germline CDR1 and CDR2 sequences are MRHNA and SNTAGT. For the CDR3, the DNA is TGTGCCAGCAGTGAGTCGGGACAGGGAAATCAGCCCCAGCATTTT. It yields the protein CASSESGQGNQPQHF.

The chain combines TRBV7-3 with TRBJ2-1; 8 bases match TRBD2. The length of the CDR3 is 12 residues. The trim removed 5 bases at V and 13 bases at J, leaving 7 bases unmatched. CDR1 SGHTA and CDR2 FQGTGA come from the germline V gene. The CDR3 here is CASSPERGPQFF. As DNA, the CDR3 is TGTGCCAGCAGCCCGGAGCGGGGGCCCCAGTTCTTC.

With regard to this clone: The junction differs from germline at one of its ends, possibly a read error. The chain uses TRBV29-1 and TRBJ2-1, with TRBD1 as a possible D gene (6 bases). CDR3 length: 13 residues. CDR1 and CDR2 (germline): SQVTM, ANQGSEA. CDR3 nucleotides: TGCAGCGTTACAGGGATTTTCGACAATGGGCAGTTCTTC. Its protein product is CSVTGIFDNGQFF.

The V gene is TRBV18, the J gene TRBJ1-1; D is undetermined. This CDR3 contains 12 residues. V was cut by 7 bases and J by 4 bases, with 10 bases left in between. The V gene's germline CDR1 is KGHSH and CDR2 LQKENI. CDR3 sequence (DNA): TGTGCCAGCTACACCCCGGGCACTGAAGCTTTCTTT. Its translation is CASYTPGTEAFF. Full variable domain (remainder filled in from reference TRBV18 and TRBJ1-1): NAGVMQNPRHLVRRRGQEARLRCSPMKGHSHVYWYRQLPEEGLKFMVYLQKENIIDESGMPKERFSAEFPKEGPSILRIQQVVRGDSAAYFCASYTPGTEAFFGQGTRLTVV.

This clone appeared a single time. V usage is TRBV4-2 and J usage is TRBJ2-7, with TRBD1 matching 10 bases. This CDR3 spans 19 amino acids. Losses at the gene ends were 3 bases for V and 1 base for J; bases not matched to a gene: 15. Germline V gives CDR1 LGHNA, CDR2 YNFKEQ. CDR3 region: CASSQAPLIGQGDSYEQYF. CDR3 nucleotide sequence: TGTGCCAGCAGCCAGGCCCCCCTAATAGGACAGGGGGATTCCTACGAGCAGTACTTC.

The chain couples TRBV4-3 to TRBJ1-2; D may be TRBD1 (6 bases). Germline lookup yields CDR1 LGHNA and CDR2 YSLEER. Trimming left V 0 bases short and J 8 bases short, with 13 bases between. The length of the CDR3 is 14 residues. The CDR3 region has the DNA TGCGCCAGCAGCCAAGATACCGGACAGTACGGCTACACCTTC. This sequence encodes CASSQDTGQYGYTF.

V is TRBV30 and J is TRBJ1-2; tentatively, D is TRBD1 (5 bases). Germline lookup yields CDR1 GTSNPN and CDR2 SVGIG (reference sequence). V lost 3 bases to trimming and J lost 1 base, with 6 bases between them. CDR3 length: 12 amino acids. The DNA of the CDR3 is TGTGCCTGGAGCGGGGGTAACTATGGCTACACCTTC. This translates into CAWSGGNYGYTF.

This chain uses TRBV19 with TRBJ1-5, with 7 bases identical to TRBD1. This CDR3 region has 14 residues. Trimming removed 4 bases from V and 2 bases from J; junction bases left unmatched: 2. The V gene's germline CDR1 is LNHDA and CDR2 SQIVND (reference sequence). This chain's CDR3 is CASSTTGGNQPQHF. The CDR3 DNA sequence: TGTGCCAGTAGTACTACAGGGGGCAATCAGCCCCAGCATTTT.